The sequence of this T cell receptor beta chain was determined in a study of blood T cell repertoires in COVID-19. Study summary: COVID-19 samples from acute and convalescent phases originated in the United States, Italy and Spain.

This clone occurred a few times. Profiling relied on immunoSEQ multiplex PCR, and the TCRdb table lists in-frame clones only, not all of them. The sample has about 140,000 clones; more than 80% are singletons. Trimming cost V 0 bases and J 3 bases, with 9 bases left between them. The CDR3 extends over 15 amino acids. Germline assignment: CDR1 SGDLS and CDR2 YYNGEE. Recovery among Cohort 3 donors was established by two negative PCRs, clearance, or symptom resolution. The rearrangement joins TRBV9 to TRBJ2-2; TRBD1 might be the D (5 bases). This receptor was taken from a man aged 45-65 years who had recovered from COVID-19. The specimen sequenced was PBMCs or T cells enriched from blood (not recorded which). The CDR3 sequence is CASSVGDRDTGELFF. CDR3 sequence (DNA): TGTGCCAGCAGCGTAGGTGACAGAGACACCGGGGAGCTGTTTTTT.